The sequence of this TCR beta chain was determined in a study of metastatic and nonmetastatic thyroid tumors. There are 15 residues in the CDR3. The germline CDR1 and CDR2 sequences are SGHRS and YFSETQ. Deletions cut 0 bases from V and 2 bases from J, with 11 bases between. Before thyroid surgery, none of the patients had received any treatment. TCRdb used MiXCR to call clones anew from the PCR reads. The sample has 43,000 or so clones, about 4.2% seen once. This clone was detected ten times or more. Sequenced material: blood. This TCR came from a female donor with papillary thyroid cancer or a benign thyroid nodule (not recorded which). Some clones in this sample may be carry-over from other donors' samples. V usage is TRBV5-1 and J usage is TRBJ2-5, with a tentative D call TRBD1 (5 bases). The CDR3 reads CASSLEGFTQETQYF. The CDR3 DNA sequence: TGCGCCAGCAGCTTGGAGGGGTTCACTCAAGAGACCCAGTACTTC.